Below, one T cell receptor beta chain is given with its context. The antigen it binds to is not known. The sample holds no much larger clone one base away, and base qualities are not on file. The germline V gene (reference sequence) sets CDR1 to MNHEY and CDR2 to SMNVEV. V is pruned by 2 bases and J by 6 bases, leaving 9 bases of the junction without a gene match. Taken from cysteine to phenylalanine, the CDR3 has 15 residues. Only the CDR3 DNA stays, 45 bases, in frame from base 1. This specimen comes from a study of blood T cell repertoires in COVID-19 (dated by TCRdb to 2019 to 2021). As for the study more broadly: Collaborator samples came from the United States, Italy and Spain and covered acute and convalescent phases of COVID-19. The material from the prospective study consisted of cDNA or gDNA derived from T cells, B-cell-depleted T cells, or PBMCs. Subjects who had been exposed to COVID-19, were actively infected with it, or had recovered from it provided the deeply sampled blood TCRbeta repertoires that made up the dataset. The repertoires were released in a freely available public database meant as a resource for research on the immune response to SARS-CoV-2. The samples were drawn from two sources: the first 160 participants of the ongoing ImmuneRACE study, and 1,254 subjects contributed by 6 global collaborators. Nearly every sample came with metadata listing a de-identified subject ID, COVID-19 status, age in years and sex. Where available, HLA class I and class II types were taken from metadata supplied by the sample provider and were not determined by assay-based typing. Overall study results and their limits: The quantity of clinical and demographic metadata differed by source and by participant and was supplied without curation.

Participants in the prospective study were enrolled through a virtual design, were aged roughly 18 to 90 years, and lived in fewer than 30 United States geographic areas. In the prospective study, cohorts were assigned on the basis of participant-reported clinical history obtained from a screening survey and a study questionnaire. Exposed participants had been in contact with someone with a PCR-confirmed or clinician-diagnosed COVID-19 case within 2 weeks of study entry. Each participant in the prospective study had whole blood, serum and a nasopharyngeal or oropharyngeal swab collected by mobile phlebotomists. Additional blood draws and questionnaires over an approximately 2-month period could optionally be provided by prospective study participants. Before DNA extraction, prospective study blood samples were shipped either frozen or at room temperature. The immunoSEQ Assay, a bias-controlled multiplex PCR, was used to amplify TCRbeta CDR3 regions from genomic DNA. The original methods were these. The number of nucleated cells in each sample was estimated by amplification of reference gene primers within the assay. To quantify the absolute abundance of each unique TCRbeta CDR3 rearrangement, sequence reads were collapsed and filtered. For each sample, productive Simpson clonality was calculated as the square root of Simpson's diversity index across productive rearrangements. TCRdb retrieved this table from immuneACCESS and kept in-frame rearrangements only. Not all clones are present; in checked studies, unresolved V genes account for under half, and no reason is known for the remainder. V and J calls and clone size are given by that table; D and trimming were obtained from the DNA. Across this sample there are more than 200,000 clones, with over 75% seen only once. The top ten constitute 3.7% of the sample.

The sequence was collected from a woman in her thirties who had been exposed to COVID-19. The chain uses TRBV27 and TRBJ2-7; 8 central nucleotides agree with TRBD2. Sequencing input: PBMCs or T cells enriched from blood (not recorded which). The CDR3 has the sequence CASSLGGRLEREQYF. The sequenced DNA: TGTGCCAGCAGTTTAGGCGGGAGGTTGGAGCGCGAGCAGTACTTC.